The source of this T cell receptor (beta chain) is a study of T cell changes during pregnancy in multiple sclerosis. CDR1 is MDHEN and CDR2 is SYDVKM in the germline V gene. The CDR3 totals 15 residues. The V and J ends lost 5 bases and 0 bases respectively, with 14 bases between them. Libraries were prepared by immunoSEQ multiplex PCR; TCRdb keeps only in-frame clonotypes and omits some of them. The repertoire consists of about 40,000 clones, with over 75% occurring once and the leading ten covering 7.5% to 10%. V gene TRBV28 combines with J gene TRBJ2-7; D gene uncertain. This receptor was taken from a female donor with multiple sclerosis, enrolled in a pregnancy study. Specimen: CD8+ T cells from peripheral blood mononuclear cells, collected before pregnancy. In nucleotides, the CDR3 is TGTGCCAGCAGTCCCACAGCCTTCACCTCCTACGAGCAGTACTTC. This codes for CASSPTAFTSYEQYF.